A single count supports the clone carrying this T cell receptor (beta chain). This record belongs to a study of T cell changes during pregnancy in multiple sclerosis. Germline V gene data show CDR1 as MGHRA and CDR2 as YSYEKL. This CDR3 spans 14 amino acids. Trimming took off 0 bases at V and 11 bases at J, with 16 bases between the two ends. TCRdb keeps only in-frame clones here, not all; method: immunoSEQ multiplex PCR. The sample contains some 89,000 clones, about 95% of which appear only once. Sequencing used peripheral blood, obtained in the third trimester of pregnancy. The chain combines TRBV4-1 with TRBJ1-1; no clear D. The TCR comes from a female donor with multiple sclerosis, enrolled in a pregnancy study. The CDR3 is CASSQDPDGGRAFF. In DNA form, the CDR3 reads TGCGCCAGCAGCCAAGATCCGGACGGAGGGAGGGCTTTCTTT.